This record covers a single T cell receptor beta chain. Its antigen is currently not known. Base qualities are not provided; no much larger clone lies one nucleotide away. The CDR3 has 14 amino acids, counting the end cysteine and phenylalanine. Here the CDR3 DNA is all that survives: 42 bases in frame from base 1. V lost 5 bases and J lost 9 bases, and the count of bases not matched to a germline gene is 6. The CDR1 and CDR2 encoded by the germline V gene are MDHEN and SYDVKM. The immunoSEQ Assay, a bias-controlled multiplex PCR, was used to amplify TCRbeta CDR3 regions from genomic DNA. Processing in the source paper ran as follows. Nucleated cell counts per sample were estimated from amplification of reference gene primers within the assay. To quantify the absolute abundance of each unique TCRbeta CDR3 rearrangement, sequence reads were collapsed and filtered. For each sample, productive Simpson clonality was calculated as the square root of Simpson's diversity index over productive rearrangements. TCRdb retrieved this table from immuneACCESS and kept in-frame rearrangements only. Not all clones are present; in checked studies, unresolved V genes account for under half, and no reason is known for the remainder. D and trimming were read from the DNA, whereas the V and J calls and clone size are those reported in that table. A total of hundreds of thousands of clones appear in this sample, 80% to 90% of them only once. About 5.3% of the sample is taken by the ten largest.

This entry comes from a study of blood T cell repertoires in COVID-19 (dated by TCRdb to the early 2020s). About the study as a whole: Collaborator samples came from the United States, Italy and Spain and covered acute and convalescent phases of COVID-19. Sample metadata almost always included a de-identified subject ID, COVID-19 status, age in years and sex. The prospective study material was composed of cDNA or gDNA derived from T cells, B-cell-depleted T cells, or PBMCs. The repertoires were released in a freely available public database intended as a resource for research on the immune response to SARS-CoV-2. Samples were obtained from the ongoing ImmuneRACE study (first 160 participants) and from over 1,000 subjects provided by 6 global collaborators. Deeply sampled blood TCRbeta repertoires from subjects exposed to, actively infected with, or recovered from COVID-19 were included in the dataset. HLA class I and class II types, where available, came from metadata supplied by the sample provider rather than from assay-based typing. General study outcomes and caveats: Clinical and demographic metadata were provided uncurated, with the amount varying by source and participant.

Participants in the prospective study were aged about 18 to 100 years, lived in 24 United States geographic areas, and enrolled through a virtual design. In the prospective study, cohorts were assigned on the basis of participant-reported clinical history obtained from a screening survey and a study questionnaire. Exposed participants had been in contact with someone with a PCR-confirmed or clinician-diagnosed COVID-19 case within 2 weeks of study entry. In the prospective study, mobile phlebotomists collected whole blood, serum and a nasopharyngeal or oropharyngeal swab from each participant. Prospective study participants could optionally give additional blood draws and questionnaires over a roughly 2-month period. Blood samples from the prospective study were shipped frozen or at room temperature prior to DNA extraction.

Recombination joined TRBV28 with TRBJ2-2, and TRBD2 aligns with 10 junction nucleotides. The TCR originated in a woman aged 45-59 years who had been exposed to COVID-19. The source material was PBMCs or T cells enriched from blood (not recorded which). The DNA sequence reads TGTGCCAGCAGTGCAGCGGGGGGGCGTTGGGAGCTGTTTTTT. Its translation is CASSAAGGRWELFF. Joined to the reference TRBV28 and TRBJ2-2 proteins, this CDR3 gives the full variable domain: DVKVTQSSRYLVKRTGEKVFLECVQDMDHENMFWYRQDPGLGLRLIYFSYDVKMKEKGDIPEGYSVSREKKERFSLILESASTNQTSMYLCASSAAGGRWELFFGEGSRLTVL.